This TCR beta chain comes out of a study of CD8 T cells in Susac syndrome (dated by TCRdb to the late 2010s). At the level of the whole study: Repertoire sequencing was used to test whether CD8+ T cell activation and differentiation in Susac syndrome was antigen driven. Beyond this particular receptor, the publication reports: The number of individuals in the TCR sequencing and HLA analysis was acknowledged as relatively small.

RNA was extracted using the RNeasy kit, and roughly 0.5 to 1 ug of the RNA was reverse transcribed with random hexamers. The immunoSEQ multiplex PCR assay, which covers 54 Vbeta and 13 Jbeta segments, was used to amplify TCR beta CDR3 regions. To correct PCR amplification bias, a synthetic template baseline was used for both primer optimization and computational correction. In the original analysis: Only productive sequences were kept, with reads annotated to V, D and J genes according to IMGT and analyzed in immunoSEQ Analyzer. Clonality was computed as one minus Shannon entropy normalized by log2 of the number of productive unique sequences. Public and private clones were assessed among the 100 most prevalent clones of each patient and control. Clones were defined as Susac-specific if absent from the healthy and MS cohorts, from more than 900 published viral clones and from other ImmuneACCESS disease sequences. The public reads were reprocessed in TCRdb via fastp at Q25 and MiXCR, keeping in-frame beta chains. Duplicate CDR3 protein sequences are folded into a single record with the most common DNA and genes. V and J calls and clone size were set by TCRdb, not the authors. The sample table lists 150,000 to 200,000 distinct CDR3 sequences, about 95% of them with a count of one. The ten largest account for 0.1% of the sample.

To note about this clonotype: The antigen this receptor binds is unknown. Nothing much larger sits one base from this clone, and base qualities are not available.

At the junction V is shortened by 6 bases and J by 0 bases; bases outside the gene matches: 7. The germline V gene yields MDHEN for CDR1 and SYDVKM for CDR2. From the cysteine through the phenylalanine, the CDR3 covers 15 amino acids. Only the CDR3 DNA is retained, 45 bases long and in frame from the first base. Peripheral blood CD8+ and CD4+ T cells from healthy donors, Susac syndrome patients and multiple sclerosis patients were profiled using high-throughput TCR beta sequencing. The healthy donors served as controls matched for age and sex. Bulk CD8+ and CD4+ T cells were purified by magnetic negative isolation, whereas CD8+ TEMRA cells were enriched by FACS. Blood was drawn into EDTA tubes, processed within 24 hours, and PBMCs were isolated by density gradient centrifugation. PBMCs intended for TCR sequencing were frozen in liquid nitrogen and were later thawed in a 37 degrees C water bath. A purity of at least 90% was achieved for sorted or isolated CD4+, CD8+ and CD8+ TEMRA cells.

Recombination linked TRBV28 to TRBJ1-2, with 7 middle bases fitting TRBD1. Sample: CD4+ T cells from PBMCs. The TCR comes from a human donor in good health. The DNA is as follows: TGTGCCAGCAGAAGCTCCGGGACAGCTAACTATGGCTACACCTTC. This sequence encodes CASRSSGTANYGYTF.